The 28 T cell receptor beta chains listed next were all sequenced from one sample in a study of low-dose radiotherapy and immunotherapy resistance in tumors. Regarding time point: after trial treatment. Treatment defined: LDRT plus nivolumab, ipilimumab, low-dose cyclophosphamide and aspirin (RACIN trial). PCR amplification of the TCRs was performed with Phusion for 15 to 25 PCR cycles, and it relied on a constant-region primer together with a V-primer adapter. TCRdb re-called the reads through MiXCR, storing one row per CDR3 protein. The table records roughly 50,000 distinct CDR3 sequences, 33% of them present only once. The specimen comprised PBMCs, sampled after low-dose radiotherapy plus immunotherapy. All receptors derive from a male donor with rectosigmoid adenocarcinoma.

The chain is built from TRBV7-2 and TRBJ2-1; 7 positions match TRBD1. V lost 5 bases, J lost 10 bases, and 11 bases stayed unmatched. Germline values: CDR1 SGHTA, CDR2 FQGNSA. The CDR3 is 14 residues long. The CDR3 nucleotides are TGTGCCAGCAGCGGCCTGACAGGGTTGGGGGAGCAGTTCTTC. Translation gives CASSGLTGLGEQFF.

The chain carries TRBV5-1 and TRBJ2-1; TRBD2 matches 9 bases. Losses at the gene ends were 0 bases for V and 3 bases for J; bases not matched to a gene: 7. This CDR3 comprises 17 residues. Looked up from germline, CDR1 is SGHRS and CDR2 is YFSETQ. The chain's CDR3 is CASSLAMGLAVYNEQFF. The CDR3 DNA reads as TGCGCCAGCAGCTTGGCGATGGGACTAGCCGTCTACAATGAGCAGTTCTTC.

In its sample, this clonotype was seen many times. This chain links TRBV7-2 with TRBJ2-3; D remains ambiguous. The CDR3 runs 15 residues. Looked up from germline, CDR1 is SGHTA and CDR2 is FQGNSA. The germline V and J ends were trimmed by 5 bases and 2 bases, with 14 bases remaining between them. CDR3 coding DNA: TGTGCCAGCAGCCCCGACAAGCTCCCCACAGATACGCAGTATTTT. It encodes CASSPDKLPTDTQYF.

The CDR3 DNA reads TGCGCCAGCACCAGAACGGCTGCAACTAATGAAAAACTGTTTTTT. Translation: CASTRTAATNEKLFF. This rearrangement joins TRBV5-1 to TRBJ1-4; D not resolved. The length of the CDR3 is 15 residues. Germline-derived CDR1 and CDR2 are SGHRS and YFSETQ. Trimming stripped 6 bases from V and 0 bases from J, with 12 bases between.

A word on this clonotype: Just one base apart from a much larger clone, this may be a read error. In this CDR3 the conserved last residue, phenylalanine or tryptophan, is missing, so a read error is likely. The chain employs TRBV20-1 and TRBJ2-2; D might be TRBD2 (6 bases). There are 14 residues in the CDR3. Trimming shortened V by 6 bases and J by 2 bases, and 13 bases separated the two germline ends. CDR1 and CDR2 (germline): DFQATT, SNEGSKA (reference sequence). The CDR3: CSALAAVNTGELFL. The CDR3 bases are TGCAGTGCCTTAGCGGCCGTCAACACCGGGGAGCTGTTTTTA.

This clonotype was seen ten or more times. The chain is built from TRBV2 and TRBJ2-3; TRBD2 aligns across 10 bases. Trimming at V came to 5 bases and at J to 2 bases, leaving 7 bases not matched to a gene. The CDR3 sequence is 16 residues long. Looked up from germline, CDR1 is SNHLY and CDR2 is FYNNEI. In nucleotides, the CDR3 is TGTGCCAGCAGTCCTTGGAGCGGGGGGGCCACAGATACGCAGTATTTT. It yields the protein CASSPWSGGATDTQYF.

In this sample, this clonotype turned up a few times. This chain links TRBV12-3 or TRBV12-4 with TRBJ2-4; possibly TRBD1 or TRBD2 for D (5 bases each). This CDR3 contains 15 residues. Trimming stripped 4 bases from V and 1 base from J, with 11 bases between. The CDR3 region is CASSSGSGAKNIQYF. Written as DNA, the CDR3 is TGTGCCAGCAGTTCAGGGTCGGGGGCCAAAAACATTCAGTACTTC.

The sample holds many counts of this clonotype. V gene TRBV4-1 combines with J gene TRBJ2-2; TRBD1 aligns across 9 bases. V lost 7 bases and J lost 5; bases outside the gene matches: 8. The CDR3 spans 15 residues. Germline CDR1 reads MGHRA; CDR2 reads YSYEKL. This chain's CDR3 is CASTSTGGETGELFF. The CDR3 DNA reads as TGCGCCAGCACGAGTACAGGGGGCGAAACCGGGGAGCTGTTTTTT.

This clonotype was observed many times. This sequence joins TRBV3-1 and TRBJ2-6; maybe TRBD1 (6 bases). Between the trimmed V and J ends, which lost 4 bases and 4 bases, there was a span of 8 bases. There are 14 residues in the CDR3. Germline CDR1 and CDR2: LGHDT and YNNKEL (reference sequence). CDR3 in amino acids: CASSLQGGANVLTF. CDR3 DNA sequence: TGTGCCAGCAGCCTCCAGGGGGGGGCCAACGTCCTGACTTTC.

This clonotype has more than one count but fewer than ten. A much larger clone lies one base from this, so it may be a read error. The chain joins TRBV6-5 to TRBJ2-6; D gene unclear. The germline CDR1 and CDR2 sequences are MNHEY and SVGAGI. This CDR3 is 15 amino acids long. Here the CDR3 reads CASGYRGSGANVLTF. Written as DNA, the CDR3 is TGTGCCAGCGGTTACCGCGGCTCTGGGGCCAACGTCCTGACTTTC.

About this clonotype itself: A far larger clone is only one base removed, so a read error is likely. The CDR3 protein is CASSLGGTGGISQFF. In DNA form, the CDR3 reads TGTGCCAGCAGTTTGGGGGGGACAGGGGGCATATCACAGTTCTTC. The chain couples TRBV28 to TRBJ2-1; 12 positions match TRBD1. The CDR3 totals 15 residues. Trimming at V came to 3 bases and at J to 13 bases, leaving 10 bases not matched to a gene. Per germline, CDR1 MDHEN and CDR2 SYDVKM.

There are many counts of this clonotype. This rearrangement joins TRBV27 to TRBJ2-2, with a weak D call TRBD1 (6 bases). Germline V gene lookup returns CDR1 MNHEY and CDR2 SMNVEV (reference sequence). The V and J ends lost 4 bases and 0 bases respectively, with 18 bases between them. The CDR3 is 18 residues long. CDR3 sequence reads: CASSSLLWGPTNTGELFF. The CDR3 DNA reads TGTGCCAGCAGTTCACTCTTGTGGGGGCCCACGAACACCGGGGAGCTGTTTTTT.

This clonotype was seen repeatedly, ten times or more. V is TRBV4-2 and J is TRBJ2-7, with D unclear. Germline V gene sequence: CDR1 LGHNA, CDR2 YNFKEQ. Trimming pared 0 bases from V and 4 bases from J, leaving 16 bases between. The CDR3 runs 16 residues. This CDR3 is CASSQETSPLGYEQYF. The CDR3 DNA follows: TGTGCCAGCAGCCAAGAGACATCCCCTCTAGGTTACGAGCAGTACTTC.

This clonotype was seen repeatedly, ten times or more. The chain couples TRBV4-2 to TRBJ1-2; TRBD1 is a possible D gene (5 bases). The CDR3 contains 12 residues. V lost 4 bases, J lost 8 bases, and 11 bases lay in between. Germline V CDR1 and CDR2: LGHNA, YNFKEQ. CDR3 amino acids: CASSPEGEGYTF. CDR3 bases: TGTGCCAGCAGCCCAGAAGGGGAGGGCTACACCTTC.

This clonotype was counted ten times or more. The chain employs TRBV2 and TRBJ2-7; no clear D gene. This CDR3 region has 14 residues. Deletions cut 7 bases from V and 0 bases from J, with 13 bases between. Germline values: CDR1 SNHLY, CDR2 FYNNEI. The CDR3 reads CASTERPSSYEQYF. The CDR3 DNA reads TGTGCCAGCACCGAGAGGCCAAGCTCCTACGAGCAGTACTTC. Using reference TRBV2 and TRBJ2-7 for the parts outside the CDR3, the full variable domain is EPEVTQTPSHQVTQMGQEVILRCVPISNHLYFYWYRQILGQKVEFLVSFYNNEISEKSEIFDDQFSVERPDGSNFTLKIRSTKLEDSAMYFCASTERPSSYEQYFGPGTRLTVT.

This clonotype was seen ten or more times. The V gene is TRBV28, the J gene TRBJ1-1, with a weak D call TRBD1 (6 bases). Germline V CDR1 and CDR2: MDHEN, SYDVKM. With 6 bases removed from V and 0 bases from J, the gap between germline ends came to 17 bases. The CDR3 runs 16 residues. The CDR3 region has the DNA TGTGCCAGCAGGGCATATACAGGGCTAATGAACACTGAAGCTTTCTTT. This encodes CASRAYTGLMNTEAFF. Looking up the rest from reference TRBV28 and TRBJ1-1 gives the full variable domain: DVKVTQSSRYLVKRTGEKVFLECVQDMDHENMFWYRQDPGLGLRLIYFSYDVKMKEKGDIPEGYSVSREKKERFSLILESASTNQTSMYLCASRAYTGLMNTEAFFGQGTRLTVV.

This clonotype has a count of ten or more. In DNA, the CDR3 is TGTGCCAGCACCCAAACTGTACAAGAGACCCAGTACTTC. The encoded protein is CASTQTVQETQYF. The rearrangement links TRBV2 to TRBJ2-5, with D unresolved. This CDR3 is built from 13 residues. CDR1 is SNHLY, CDR2 FYNNEI, per germline. Trimming stripped 7 bases from V and 2 bases from J, with 11 bases between.

The chain combines TRBV5-6 with TRBJ2-5, with 10 bases aligning to TRBD2. V gave up 6 bases and J gave up 2 bases; unmatched junction bases: 16. From germline, CDR1 is SGHDT and CDR2 YYEEEE. The CDR3 extends over 18 amino acids. This chain's CDR3 is CASTTPLAGVRGQETQYF. The CDR3 bases are TGTGCCAGCACAACCCCCCTAGCGGGAGTAAGAGGGCAAGAGACCCAGTACTTC. The whole variable domain, filled in from reference TRBV5-6 and TRBJ2-5, reads DAGVTQSPTHLIKTRGQQVTLRCSPKSGHDTVSWYQQALGQGPQFIFQYYEEEERQRGNFPDRFSGHQFPNYSSELNVNALLLGDSALYLCASTTPLAGVRGQETQYFGPGTRLLVL.

V and J are TRBV14 and TRBJ1-6; D is possibly TRBD1 (6 bases). The germline V gene has CDR1 SGHDN and CDR2 FVKESK. The ends were cut back, 0 bases at V and 6 bases at J, with 12 bases in the middle. CDR3 size: 16 residues. The CDR3 here is CASSQELRGGNSPLHF. In nucleotides, the CDR3 is TGTGCCAGCAGCCAAGAGCTAAGGGGGGGTAATTCACCCCTCCACTTT.

Ten or more counts support this clonotype. This rearrangement joins TRBV20-1 to TRBJ2-1; D remains ambiguous. Germline V gene data show CDR1 as DFQATT and CDR2 as SNEGSKA (reference sequence). This CDR3 has 12 residues. Trimming stripped 4 bases from V and 5 bases from J, with 9 bases between. This CDR3 is CSAIVLNNEQFF. The CDR3 coding sequence is TGCAGTGCTATAGTTCTTAACAATGAGCAGTTCTTC.

On this clonotype itself: A far larger clone is only one base removed, so a read error is likely. The rearrangement joins TRBV26 to TRBJ1-1. TRBV26 is labeled a pseudogene. This CDR3 has 12 amino acids. Here the CDR3 reads CACFAGFTEAFF. CDR3 coding DNA: TGTGCCTGCTTCGCGGGGTTCACTGAAGCTTTCTTT.

This clonotype has at least ten counts. The genes are TRBV29-1 and TRBJ2-6; no clear D. Trimming took off 2 bases at V and 2 bases at J, with 10 bases between the two ends. CDR1 is SQVTM and CDR2 is ANQGSEA in the germline V gene. The CDR3 length is 15 residues. CDR3: CSVESVFPGANVLTF. The CDR3 nucleotides are TGCAGCGTTGAATCGGTATTCCCTGGGGCCAACGTCCTGACTTTC.

About this clonotype itself: One base separates it from a far larger clone, so it is likely a read error. This chain joins TRBV9 and TRBJ2-5; D is ambiguous. CDR3 size: 11 residues. From germline, CDR1 is SGDLS and CDR2 YYNGEE. V was trimmed by 2 bases and J by 11 bases, leaving 10 bases between them. CDR3 loop: CASSVSNEQYF. CDR3 in DNA: TGTGCCAGCAGCGTTTCAAATGAGCAGTACTTC.

On this clonotype: A much more abundant neighbour one base away suggests this may be a read error. The V and J genes are TRBV5-6 and TRBJ2-1; 8 nucleotides agree with TRBD2. Trimming took 4 bases from V and 10 from J; bases not matched to a gene: 7. The CDR3 loop spans 13 amino acids. Germline V gene lookup returns CDR1 SGHDT and CDR2 YYEEEE. The CDR3 sequence: CASSRGGAHEQFF. The CDR3 DNA sequence: TGTGCCAGCAGCCGGGGGGGAGCCCACGAGCAGTTCTTC.

This clonotype was picked up many times. The V gene is TRBV14, the J gene TRBJ1-2; D gene unclear. V lost 4 bases, J lost 4 bases, and 7 bases lay in between. This CDR3 spans 12 amino acids. CDR1 and CDR2 from the germline V gene are SGHDN and FVKESK. The CDR3 here is CASSPDFYGYTF. DNA for the CDR3: TGTGCCAGCAGCCCGGACTTCTATGGCTACACCTTC.

This clonotype was detected ten times or more. V usage is TRBV7-3 and J usage is TRBJ1-1, with TRBD1 identical over 7 bases. V gave up 5 bases and J gave up 3 bases; unmatched junction bases: 3. Germline V gene sequence: CDR1 SGHTA, CDR2 FQGTGA. The CDR3 length is 13 residues. The CDR3 DNA follows: TGTGCCAGCAGCCGGGGGACAGACACTGAAGCTTTCTTT. It translates to CASSRGTDTEAFF.

This clonotype came up many times. The rearrangement uses TRBV28 and TRBJ1-6; no clear D gene. CDR3 size: 16 residues. Trimming left V 5 bases short and J 5 bases short, with 16 bases between. Germline CDR1 and CDR2: MDHEN and SYDVKM. CDR3 amino acids: CASSPLGGEDNSPLHF. CDR3 nucleotides: TGTGCCAGCAGTCCCTTAGGCGGGGAGGATAATTCACCCCTCCACTTT.

This clonotype was picked up many times. This chain uses TRBV28 with TRBJ1-3, with D uncertain. The CDR3 sequence is 14 residues long. Germline assignment: CDR1 MDHEN and CDR2 SYDVKM. V lost 6 bases to trimming and J lost 0 bases, with 9 bases between them. The CDR3 is CASRPIGSGNTIYF. CDR3 nucleotide sequence: TGTGCCAGCAGGCCCATTGGCTCTGGAAACACCATATATTTT.